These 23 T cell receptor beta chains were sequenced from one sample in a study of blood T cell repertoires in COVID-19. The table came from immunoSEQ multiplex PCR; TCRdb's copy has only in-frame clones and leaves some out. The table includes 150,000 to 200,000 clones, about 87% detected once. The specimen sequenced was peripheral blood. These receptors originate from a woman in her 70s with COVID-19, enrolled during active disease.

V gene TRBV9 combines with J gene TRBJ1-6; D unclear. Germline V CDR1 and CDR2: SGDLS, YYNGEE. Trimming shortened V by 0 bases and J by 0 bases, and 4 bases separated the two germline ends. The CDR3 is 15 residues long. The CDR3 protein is CASSVASSYNSPLHF. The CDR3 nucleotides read TGTGCCAGCAGCGTAGCGAGCTCCTATAATTCACCCCTCCACTTT.

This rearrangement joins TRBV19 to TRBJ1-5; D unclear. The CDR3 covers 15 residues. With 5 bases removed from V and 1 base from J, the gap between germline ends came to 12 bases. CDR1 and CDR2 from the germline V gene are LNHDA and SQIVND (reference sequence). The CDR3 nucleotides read TGTGCCAGTAGTGACCCGGGAGCCAGCAATCAGCCCCAGCATTTT. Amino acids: CASSDPGASNQPQHF.

The CDR3 region is CSASEGLSNSPLHF. CDR3 coding DNA: TGCAGTGCCAGTGAGGGGCTAAGTAATTCACCCCTCCACTTT. The chain couples TRBV20-1 to TRBJ1-6, with a possible D match to TRBD1 (5 bases). The CDR3 consists of 14 residues. The V and J ends lost 6 bases and 6 bases respectively, with 15 bases between them. Germline V CDR1 and CDR2: DFQATT, SNEGSKA (reference sequence).

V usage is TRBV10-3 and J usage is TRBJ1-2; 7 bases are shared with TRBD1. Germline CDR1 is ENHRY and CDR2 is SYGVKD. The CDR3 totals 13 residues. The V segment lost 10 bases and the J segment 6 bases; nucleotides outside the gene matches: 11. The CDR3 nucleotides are TGTGCCACCCTTCCGACAGGGCACGATGGCTACACCTTC. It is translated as CATLPTGHDGYTF.

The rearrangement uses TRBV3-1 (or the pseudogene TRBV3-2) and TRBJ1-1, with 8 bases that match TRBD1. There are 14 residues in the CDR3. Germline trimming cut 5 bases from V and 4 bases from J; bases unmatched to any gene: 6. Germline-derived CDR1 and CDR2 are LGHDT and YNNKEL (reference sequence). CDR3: CASSYTGGGTEAFF. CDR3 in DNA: TGTGCCAGCAGCTATACAGGGGGAGGCACTGAAGCTTTCTTT.

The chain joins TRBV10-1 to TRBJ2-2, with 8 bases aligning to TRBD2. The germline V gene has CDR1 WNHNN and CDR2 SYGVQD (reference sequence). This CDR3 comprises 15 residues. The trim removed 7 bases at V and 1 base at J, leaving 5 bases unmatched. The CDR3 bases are TGCGCCAGCACAGGACTAGCTGGGAACACCGGGGAGCTGTTTTTT. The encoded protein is CASTGLAGNTGELFF.

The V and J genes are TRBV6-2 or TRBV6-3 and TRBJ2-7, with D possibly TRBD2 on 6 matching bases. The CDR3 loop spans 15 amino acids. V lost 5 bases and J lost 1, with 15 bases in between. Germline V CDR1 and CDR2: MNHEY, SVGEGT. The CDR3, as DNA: TGTGCCAGCAGTCCCCGACTAGATACGTCCTACGAGCAGTACTTC. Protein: CASSPRLDTSYEQYF.

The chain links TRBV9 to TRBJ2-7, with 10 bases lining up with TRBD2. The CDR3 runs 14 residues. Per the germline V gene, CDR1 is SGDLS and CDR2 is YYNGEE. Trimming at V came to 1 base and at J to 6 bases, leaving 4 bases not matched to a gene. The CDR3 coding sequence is TGTGCCAGCAGCGTATCTAGCGGGAGTTCCGAGCAGTACTTC. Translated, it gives CASSVSSGSSEQYF.

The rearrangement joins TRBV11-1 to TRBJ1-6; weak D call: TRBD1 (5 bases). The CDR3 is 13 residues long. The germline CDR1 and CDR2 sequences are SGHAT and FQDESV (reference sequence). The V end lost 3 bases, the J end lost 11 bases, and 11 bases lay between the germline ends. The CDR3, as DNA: TGTGCCAGCAGCTTCCAGGGCAGTACACCCCTCCACTTT. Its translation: CASSFQGSTPLHF.

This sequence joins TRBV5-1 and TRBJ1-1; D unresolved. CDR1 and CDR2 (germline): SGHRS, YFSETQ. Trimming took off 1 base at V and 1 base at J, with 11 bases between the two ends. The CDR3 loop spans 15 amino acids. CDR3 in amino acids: CASSLFGGTNTEAFF. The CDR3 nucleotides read TGCGCCAGCAGCTTGTTTGGAGGTACGAACACTGAAGCTTTCTTT.

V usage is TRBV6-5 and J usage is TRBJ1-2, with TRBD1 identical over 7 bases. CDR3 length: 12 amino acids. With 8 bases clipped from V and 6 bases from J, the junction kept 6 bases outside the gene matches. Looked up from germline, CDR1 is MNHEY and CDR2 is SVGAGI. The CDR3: CASSRGGNGYTF. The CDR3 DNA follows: TGTGCCAGCTCTAGAGGGGGCAATGGCTACACCTTC.

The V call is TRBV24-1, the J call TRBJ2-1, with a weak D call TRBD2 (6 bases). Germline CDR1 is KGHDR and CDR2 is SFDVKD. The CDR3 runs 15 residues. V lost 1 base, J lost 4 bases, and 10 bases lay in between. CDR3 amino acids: CATSDFRGSYNEQFF. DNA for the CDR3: TGTGCCACCAGTGATTTCCGGGGGAGTTACAATGAGCAGTTCTTC.

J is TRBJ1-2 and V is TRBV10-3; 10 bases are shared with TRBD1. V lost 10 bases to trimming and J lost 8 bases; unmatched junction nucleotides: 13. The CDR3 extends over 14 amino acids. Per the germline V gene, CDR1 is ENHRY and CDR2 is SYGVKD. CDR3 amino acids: CATEPGQGLGGYTF. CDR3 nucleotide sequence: TGTGCCACCGAACCGGGACAGGGGCTAGGAGGCTACACCTTC.

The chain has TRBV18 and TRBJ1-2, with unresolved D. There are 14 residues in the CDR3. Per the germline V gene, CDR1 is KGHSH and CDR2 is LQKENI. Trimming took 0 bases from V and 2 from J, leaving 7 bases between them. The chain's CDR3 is CASSPPGRNYGYTF. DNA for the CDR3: TGTGCCAGCTCACCACCCGGTCGCAACTATGGCTACACCTTC. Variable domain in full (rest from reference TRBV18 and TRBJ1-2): NAGVMQNPRHLVRRRGQEARLRCSPMKGHSHVYWYRQLPEEGLKFMVYLQKENIIDESGMPKERFSAEFPKEGPSILRIQQVVRGDSAAYFCASSPPGRNYGYTFGSGTRLTVV.

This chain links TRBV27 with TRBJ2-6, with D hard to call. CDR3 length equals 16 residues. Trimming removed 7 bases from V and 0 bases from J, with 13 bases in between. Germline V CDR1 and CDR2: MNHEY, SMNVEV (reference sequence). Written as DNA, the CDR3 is TGTGCCAGCAAGCCCTTCCAGGACTCTGGGGCCAACGTCCTGACTTTC. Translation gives CASKPFQDSGANVLTF.

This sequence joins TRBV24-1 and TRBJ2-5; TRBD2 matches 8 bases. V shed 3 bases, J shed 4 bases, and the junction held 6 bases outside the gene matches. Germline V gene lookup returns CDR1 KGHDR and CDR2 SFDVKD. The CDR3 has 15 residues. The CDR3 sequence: CATSDAGGGRETQYF. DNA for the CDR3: TGTGCCACCAGTGATGCGGGGGGCGGCCGAGAGACCCAGTACTTC.

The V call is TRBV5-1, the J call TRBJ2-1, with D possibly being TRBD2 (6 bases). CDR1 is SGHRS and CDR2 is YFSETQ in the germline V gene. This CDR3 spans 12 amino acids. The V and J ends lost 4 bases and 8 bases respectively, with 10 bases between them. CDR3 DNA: TGCGCCAGCAGCCTTGGGGAGGATGAGCAGTTCTTC. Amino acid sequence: CASSLGEDEQFF. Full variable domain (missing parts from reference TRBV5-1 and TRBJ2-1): KAGVTQTPRYLIKTRGQQVTLSCSPISGHRSVSWYQQTPGQGLQFLFEYFSETQRNKGNFPGRFSGRQFSNSRSEMNVSTLELGDSALYLCASSLGEDEQFFGPGTRLTVL.

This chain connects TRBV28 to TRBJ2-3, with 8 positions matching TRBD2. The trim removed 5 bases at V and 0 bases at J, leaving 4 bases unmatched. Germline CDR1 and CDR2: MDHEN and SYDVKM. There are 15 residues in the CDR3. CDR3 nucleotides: TGTGCCAGCAGTATATCTAGCGGGAGCACAGATACGCAGTATTTT. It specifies CASSISSGSTDTQYF.

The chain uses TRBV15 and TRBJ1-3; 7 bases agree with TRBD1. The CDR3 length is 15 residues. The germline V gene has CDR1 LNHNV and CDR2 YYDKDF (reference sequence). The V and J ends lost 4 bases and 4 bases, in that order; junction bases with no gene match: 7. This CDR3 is CATSNTQGRGNTIYF. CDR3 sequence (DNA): TGTGCCACCAGCAATACACAGGGGAGAGGAAACACCATATATTTT.

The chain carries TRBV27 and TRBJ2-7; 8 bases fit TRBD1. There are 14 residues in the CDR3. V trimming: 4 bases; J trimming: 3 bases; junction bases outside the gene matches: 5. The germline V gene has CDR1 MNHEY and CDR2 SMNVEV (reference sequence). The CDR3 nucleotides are TGTGCCAGCAGTTCTGACAGGGGCGGCTACGAGCAGTACTTC. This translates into CASSSDRGGYEQYF.

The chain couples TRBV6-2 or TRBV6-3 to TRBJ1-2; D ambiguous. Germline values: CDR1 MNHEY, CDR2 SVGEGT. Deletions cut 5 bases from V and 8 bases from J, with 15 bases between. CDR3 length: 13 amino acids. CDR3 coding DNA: TGTGCCAGCAGTCGCGCTAGGGCGGGCGGCTACACCTTC. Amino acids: CASSRARAGGYTF.

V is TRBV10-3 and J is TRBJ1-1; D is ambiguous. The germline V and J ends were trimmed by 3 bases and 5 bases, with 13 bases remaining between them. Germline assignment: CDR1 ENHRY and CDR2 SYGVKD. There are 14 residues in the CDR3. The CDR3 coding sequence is TGTGCCATCAGTGATTTGAAAAACATGACTGAAGCTTTCTTT. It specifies CAISDLKNMTEAFF.

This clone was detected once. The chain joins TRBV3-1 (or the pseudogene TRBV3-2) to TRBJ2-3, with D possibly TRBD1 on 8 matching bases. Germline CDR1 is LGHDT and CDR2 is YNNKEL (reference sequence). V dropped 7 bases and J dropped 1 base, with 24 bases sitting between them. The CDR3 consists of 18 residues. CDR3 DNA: TGTGCCAGCACCCCGACGACAGGGGCGGGAGTTGGCACAGATACGCAGTATTTT. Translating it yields CASTPTTGAGVGTDTQYF.